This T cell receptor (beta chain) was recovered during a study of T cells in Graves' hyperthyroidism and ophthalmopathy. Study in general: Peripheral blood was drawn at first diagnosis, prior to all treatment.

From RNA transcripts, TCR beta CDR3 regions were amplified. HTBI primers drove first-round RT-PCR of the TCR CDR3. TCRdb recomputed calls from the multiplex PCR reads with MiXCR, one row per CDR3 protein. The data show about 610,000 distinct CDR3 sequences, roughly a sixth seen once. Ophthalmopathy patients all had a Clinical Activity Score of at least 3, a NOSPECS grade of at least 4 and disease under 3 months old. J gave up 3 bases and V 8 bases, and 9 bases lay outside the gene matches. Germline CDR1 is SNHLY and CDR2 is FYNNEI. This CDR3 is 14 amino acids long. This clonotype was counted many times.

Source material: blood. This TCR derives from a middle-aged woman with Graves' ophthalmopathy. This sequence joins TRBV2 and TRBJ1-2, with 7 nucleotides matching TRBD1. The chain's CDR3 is CASLSTGWDYGYTF. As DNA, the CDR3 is TGTGCCAGCTTATCGACAGGGTGGGACTATGGCTACACCTTC. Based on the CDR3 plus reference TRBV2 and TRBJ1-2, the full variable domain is EPEVTQTPSHQVTQMGQEVILRCVPISNHLYFYWYRQILGQKVEFLVSFYNNEISEKSEIFDDQFSVERPDGSNFTLKIRSTKLEDSAMYFCASLSTGWDYGYTFGSGTRLTVV.